This TCR beta chain was found in a study of a mutant IDH1 vaccine in newly diagnosed glioma. In the study overall: The study started vaccination 4-6 weeks after radiotherapy alone, or with temozolomide cycles. Whole-study findings and limits: No link was apparently found between pseudoprogression and changes in top peripheral T cell clonotypes.

Assay: immunoSEQ multiplex PCR; the TCRdb copy retains only in-frame clones and omits some. This table holds around 130,000 clones, over 75% found once. Time point noted: week 11, during vaccination. Every vaccination contained 300 ug of the mutant IDH1 20-mer peptide and was paired with topical imiquimod. Patients carried new grade 3 or 4 IDH1-mutant astrocytomas lacking nuclear ATRX. The CDR3 spans 14 residues. Germline V CDR1 and CDR2: MDHEN, SYDVKM. The V and J ends lost 6 bases and 4 bases respectively, with 15 bases between them. Turning to this clone: As yet, its antigen is unknown.

The TCR was taken from a man in his forties or fifties with glioma. Here the sequenced sample was PBMCs, taken from a glioma patient whose treatment included an IDH1 peptide vaccine. J is TRBJ1-2 and V is TRBV28; the D gene is possibly TRBD1 (5 bases). The CDR3 reads CASRQSGIIYGYTF. CDR3 sequence (DNA): TGTGCCAGCAGGCAATCAGGGATAATCTATGGCTACACCTTC.